This T cell receptor beta chain was sequenced in a study of Tregs in tolerant kidney transplant recipients. General study findings and limits: The most relevant donor-specific Treg TCRbeta repertoire apparently came from expansion with activated donor B cells.

Worth noting for this clone: What it recognizes is unknown.

CD4+CD25+CD127- Tregs, CD4+CD25- non-Tregs, CD4 and CD8 cells were sorted. Sequencing used immunoSEQ multiplex PCR; TCRdb keeps in-frame clones, though not all of them. The table lists some 90,000 clones, 85% to 95% of them singletons. The sequencing sample was made of CD8+ T cells from blood. The clonotype originates from a human donor in good health.

As DNA, the CDR3 is TGTGCCAGCAGTGAAGCCATCTACGCGGGGGAACCGAACACCGGGGAGCTGTTTTTT. Protein: CASSEAIYAGEPNTGELFF. The V and J genes are TRBV6-1 and TRBJ2-2; TRBD2 matches 7 bases. The V and J ends lost 0 bases and 0 bases, in that order; junction bases with no gene match: 10. CDR3 size: 19 residues. Germline CDR1 reads MNHNS; CDR2 reads SASEGT.